This T cell receptor (beta chain) was identified during a study of blood T cell repertoires in COVID-19. For the study at large: Nucleic acid was either cDNA or gDNA, and it came from T cells, B-cell-depleted T cells, or PBMCs.

Study processing details: How many nucleated cells were present was estimated from reference gene primer amplification. The repertoire was sequenced with immunoSEQ multiplex PCR; TCRdb's copy has only in-frame clones and lacks some. That table is the source of V, J and clone size, and D and trimming were worked out from the DNA. The data contain more than 120,000 clones, 85% to 90% of them singletons. The specimen was peripheral blood. The TCR originated in a man aged 45-65 years who had recovered from COVID-19.

The CDR3 DNA follows: TGTGCCAGCAGCTCGACAAAGCCCCCCTACGAGCAGTACTTC. Its translation: CASSSTKPPYEQYF. The chain is built from TRBV6-5 and TRBJ2-7; D ambiguous. CDR1 MNHEY and CDR2 SVGAGI come from the germline V gene. The V end lost 6 bases, the J end lost 2 bases, and 14 bases lay between the germline ends. The CDR3 is 14 amino acids.